The text below deals with one T cell receptor (beta chain). Antigen specificity is unknown. The sort gate was single viable CD3+CD4+CD8-CD45RO+ cells for memory CD4+ T cells. Serum IgG to CMV pp150, pp28, p38 and p52 defined serostatus. This specimen comes from a study of memory CD4+ T cells and cytomegalovirus serostatus. Study as a whole: Of the healthy Belgian adults, 9 were CMV seropositive and about 24 seronegative. Regarding the study as a whole: CD4+ memory repertoires contained about two fifths of the roughly 160 reported CMV TCRbeta sequences. Repertoires predicted CMV serostatus with median bootstrapped AUC of approximately 0.95.

Germline loops: CDR1 MDHEN, CDR2 SYDVKM. V shed 4 bases and J shed 0 bases, with 6 bases lying between them. The CDR3 length is 13 residues. The repertoire was sequenced with immunoSEQ multiplex PCR; TCRdb's copy has only in-frame clones and lacks some. The table has around 41,000 clones, about 79% seen once; the top ten hold approximately 6.5%. This sequence was found in an adult in good health and CMV-seronegative. The chain joins TRBV28 to TRBJ2-5; D is uncertain. The sequencing input was memory CD4+ T cells from blood. CDR3 sequence reads: CASSSLYQETQYF. The CDR3 nucleotides read TGTGCCAGCAGTTCGCTGTACCAAGAGACCCAGTACTTC.